One and the same sample provided the 27 T cell receptor beta chains below, sequenced in a study of T cell responses to AZD1222 COVID-19 vaccine. Data came from immunoSEQ multiplex PCR; TCRdb stores just in-frame clones and leaves some out. The sample has 57,000 or so clones, more than 70% seen once. Sequencing was performed on peripheral blood, taken on day 0 of AZD1222 vaccination. The receptors come from an adult in good health.

In this sample, this clone turned up a few times. Here the CDR3 reads CASSLGGSSYNEQFF. CDR3 sequence (DNA): TGTGCCAGCAGTTTGGGGGGGAGCTCCTACAATGAGCAGTTCTTC. The J gene is TRBJ2-1, the V gene TRBV27; 7 nucleotides align to TRBD2. Unmatched junction bases numbered 2, after V lost 3 bases and J lost 0 bases. In germline, CDR1 is MNHEY, CDR2 SMNVEV (reference sequence). The CDR3 spans 15 residues.

This clone appeared many times. V gene TRBV15 combines with J gene TRBJ1-2, with D tentatively TRBD1 (6 bases). V was shortened by 5 bases and J by 4 bases, with 11 bases between the two germline ends. The germline gives CDR1 LNHNV, CDR2 YYDKDF (reference sequence). This CDR3 contains 13 residues. CDR3 nucleotide sequence: TGTGCCACCAGCCCGGGGGCGATCTATGGCTACACCTTC. Amino acids: CATSPGAIYGYTF.

This chain links TRBV11-2 with TRBJ2-7; D unresolved. V was shortened by 4 bases and J by 1 base, with 5 bases between the two germline ends. Germline values: CDR1 SGHAT, CDR2 FQNNGV. This CDR3 is built from 12 residues. As DNA, the CDR3 is TGTGCCAGCAGCTACCCTTCCTACGAGCAGTACTTC. This encodes CASSYPSYEQYF. Supplemented by reference TRBV11-2 and TRBJ2-7, the full variable domain reads EAGVAQSPRYKIIEKRQSVAFWCNPISGHATLYWYQQILGQGPKLLIQFQNNGVVDDSQLPKDRFSAERLKGVDSTLKIQPAKLEDSAVYLCASSYPSYEQYFGPGTRLTVT.

This chain connects TRBV5-1 to TRBJ1-1; D unclear. This CDR3 contains 15 residues. The V end was cut by 7 bases, the J end by 1 base, with 17 bases between. CDR1 SGHRS and CDR2 YFSETQ come from the germline V gene. The CDR3: CASFPSQTPNTEAFF. The CDR3, as DNA: TGCGCCAGCTTTCCCTCCCAAACACCGAACACTGAAGCTTTCTTT.

The chain joins TRBV11-3 to TRBJ1-1; no clear D. V was clipped by 3 bases and J by 0 bases, with 8 bases between them. This CDR3 region has 14 residues. Germline V gene lookup returns CDR1 SGHNT and CDR2 YENEEA. In DNA form, the CDR3 reads TGTGCCAGCAGCTTTGGTGGTTTGAACACTGAAGCTTTCTTT. It specifies CASSFGGLNTEAFF.

The rearrangement uses TRBV28 and TRBJ1-5; D possibly corresponds to TRBD1 (5 bases). The germline gives CDR1 MDHEN, CDR2 SYDVKM. V lost 1 base to trimming and J lost 4 bases, with 11 bases between them. The CDR3 length is 15 residues. The CDR3 bases are TGTGCCAGCAGTTTATACACAACAGGTAATCAGCCCCAGCATTTT. This sequence encodes CASSLYTTGNQPQHF.

The chain links TRBV6-5 to TRBJ1-2; 7 bases line up with TRBD1. This CDR3 is built from 14 residues. The germline V gene encodes CDR1 MNHEY and CDR2 SVGAGI. Unmatched junction bases numbered 11, after V lost 8 bases and J lost 5 bases. The CDR3 bases are TGTGCCAGCGAATTTACGGACAGGCGTTATGGCTACACCTTC. Protein sequence: CASEFTDRRYGYTF.

The rearrangement uses TRBV4-3 and TRBJ2-7; 8 positions agree with TRBD2. The germline gives CDR1 LGHNA, CDR2 YSLEER. This CDR3 comprises 17 residues. Trimming removed 2 bases from V and 0 bases from J; junction bases left unmatched: 9. As DNA, the CDR3 is TGCGCCAGCAGCCAATCCCTTGCCGGGACTAGCTCCTACGAGCAGTACTTC. It encodes CASSQSLAGTSSYEQYF.

The genes are TRBV24-1 and TRBJ2-7, with D possibly being TRBD2 (6 bases). The CDR3 is made up of 13 amino acids. V was cut by 8 bases and J by 5 bases, with 15 bases left in between. Germline CDR1 and CDR2: KGHDR and SFDVKD. The DNA for the CDR3 is TGTGCCACCAATTCCGGGGGAAACAACGAGCAGTACTTC. Its protein product is CATNSGGNNEQYF.

J is TRBJ2-3 and V is TRBV7-2, with 11 nucleotides matching TRBD2. Looked up from germline, CDR1 is SGHTA and CDR2 is FQGNSA. This CDR3 has 17 residues. V was clipped by 5 bases and J by 2 bases; unmatched bases: 9. CDR3 loop: CASSIRLAGTFTDTQYF. CDR3 nucleotides: TGTGCCAGCAGCATCAGACTAGCGGGGACCTTCACAGATACGCAGTATTTT.

The rearrangement links TRBV7-2 to TRBJ2-3, with D tentatively TRBD2 (7 bases). The CDR3 is made up of 14 amino acids. Trimming shortened V by 7 bases and J by 0 bases, and 11 bases separated the two germline ends. Germline V lookup: CDR1 SGHTA, CDR2 FQGNSA. The CDR3: CASTRGGSTDTQYF. The CDR3 DNA is TGTGCCAGCACGAGGGGGGGTAGCACAGATACGCAGTATTTT.

The DNA of the CDR3 is TGTGCCAGCAGCTTAGTGGCAACAGTGGAGGCCGGGGAGCTGTTTTTT. This encodes CASSLVATVEAGELFF. The rearrangement links TRBV7-9 to TRBJ2-2; D perhaps matches TRBD2 (5 bases). Germline V gene lookup returns CDR1 SEHNR and CDR2 FQNEAQ (reference sequence). Trimming pared 1 base from V and 6 bases from J, leaving 15 bases between. The CDR3 sequence is 16 residues long.

V usage is TRBV7-9 and J usage is TRBJ2-5; D uncertain. The CDR3 has 13 amino acids. V lost 5 bases, J lost 2 bases, and 9 bases lay in between. CDR1 and CDR2 (germline): SEHNR, FQNEAQ (reference sequence). CDR3 bases: TGTGCCAGCAGCCCTGGTTGGCAAGAGACCCAGTACTTC. Translation gives CASSPGWQETQYF. The entire variable domain, with the rest obtained from reference TRBV7-9 and TRBJ2-5, is as follows: DTGVSQNPRHKITKRGQNVTFRCDPISEHNRLYWYRQTLGQGPEFLTYFQNEAQLEKSRLLSDRFSAERPKGSFSTLEIQRTEQGDSAMYLCASSPGWQETQYFGPGTRLLVL.

V usage is TRBV2 and J usage is TRBJ1-5; 11 bases agree with TRBD1. The ends lost 6 bases at V and 0 bases at J; junction bases unmatched: 7. The CDR3 contains 17 residues. The germline V gene has CDR1 SNHLY and CDR2 FYNNEI. The CDR3, as DNA: TGTGCCAGCAGCCCCGGGACAGGGGGAAATAGCAATCAGCCCCAGCATTTT. Translated: CASSPGTGGNSNQPQHF.

The chain is built from TRBV18 and TRBJ1-4, with a possible D match to TRBD1 (5 bases). Looked up from germline, CDR1 is KGHSH and CDR2 is LQKENI. CDR3 size: 15 residues. The V and J ends lost 0 bases and 3 bases respectively, with 8 bases between them. The CDR3 DNA reads as TGTGCCAGCTCACCACCCCAGGGAGCTAATGAAAAACTGTTTTTT. Translating it yields CASSPPQGANEKLFF.

This clone was seen once. J is TRBJ2-5 and V is TRBV5-1; the match to TRBD1 covers 10 bases. Germline values: CDR1 SGHRS, CDR2 YFSETQ. CDR3 size: 14 residues. The junction had 1 base not matched to a gene; V was cut back by 2 bases and J by 3 bases. CDR3 DNA sequence: TGCGCCAGCAGCTTTGGACAGGGGGAAGAGACCCAGTACTTC. Translation: CASSFGQGEETQYF.

This clone showed up just a few times. This chain links TRBV28 with TRBJ1-1; D might be TRBD1 (6 bases). V was trimmed by 5 bases and J by 2 bases, leaving 21 bases between them. The CDR3 sequence is 17 residues long. Per the germline V gene, CDR1 is MDHEN and CDR2 is SYDVKM. The DNA for the CDR3 is TGTGCCAGCAGTCCCACCGTAATACAGGGCCCCAACACTGAAGCTTTCTTT. It codes for CASSPTVIQGPNTEAFF.

The chain couples TRBV10-1 to TRBJ1-1; 7 nucleotides agree with TRBD1. Trimming took 5 bases from V and 4 from J; bases not matched to a gene: 7. The CDR3 sequence is 14 residues long. The germline V gene has CDR1 WNHNN and CDR2 SYGVQD (reference sequence). The CDR3, as DNA: TGCGCCAGCAGTCCGACAGGGTTGGGCACTGAAGCTTTCTTT. It specifies CASSPTGLGTEAFF.

The V and J genes are TRBV7-2 and TRBJ1-2; tentative D call: TRBD1 (6 bases). Trimming removed 1 base at V and 4 bases at J, with 10 bases between. The CDR3 totals 14 residues. CDR1 and CDR2 from the germline V gene are SGHTA and FQGNSA. The CDR3 spells CASSLVQGPYGYTF. CDR3 DNA: TGTGCCAGCAGCTTAGTACAGGGCCCCTATGGCTACACCTTC.

This sequence joins TRBV5-4 and TRBJ2-1; 12 nucleotides align to TRBD2. CDR1 is SGHNT and CDR2 is YYREEE in the germline V gene (reference sequence). This CDR3 has 15 residues. The J segment lost 7 bases and the V segment lost 0 bases, leaving 2 bases of the junction unmatched. The CDR3 DNA reads as TGTGCCAGCAGCTTGGGAGGGACTAGCGGGAATGAGCAGTTCTTC. Its translation: CASSLGGTSGNEQFF. The whole variable domain, filled in from reference TRBV5-4 and TRBJ2-1, reads ETGVTQSPTHLIKTRGQQVTLRCSSQSGHNTVSWYQQALGQGPQFIFQYYREEENGRGNFPPRFSGLQFPNYSSELNVNALELDDSALYLCASSLGGTSGNEQFFGPGTRLTVL.

A note on this clone: The CDR3 ends on some other residue instead of the conserved phenylalanine or tryptophan, so this is likely a read error. It is unclear where the CDR3 begins or ends on the DNA, so no DNA is shown, and the CDR3 is as TCRdb lists it. This chain links TRBV5-1 with TRBJ1-4. Germline V gene lookup returns CDR1 SGHRS and CDR2 YFSETQ. The CDR3 length is 10 residues, termini included. CDR3 in amino acids: CASSDGPGGD.

The chain combines TRBV6-6 with TRBJ1-1; 7 bases are a match to TRBD1. With V trimmed by 6 bases and J by 5 bases, 3 bases remained unmatched. Looked up from germline, CDR1 is MNHNY and CDR2 is SVGAGI (reference sequence). The CDR3 totals 12 residues. Here the CDR3 reads CASRRQGTEAFF. CDR3 nucleotide sequence: TGTGCCAGCAGGAGACAGGGAACTGAAGCTTTCTTT.

This chain links TRBV6-5 with TRBJ1-5, with D uncertain. The germline CDR1 and CDR2 sequences are MNHEY and SVGAGI. The V and J ends lost 0 bases and 4 bases respectively, with 13 bases between them. The CDR3 is 16 amino acids. CDR3 sequence (DNA): TGTGCCAGCAGTTACTCGGCAGGAGAATTTAATCAGCCCCAGCATTTT. Translation gives CASSYSAGEFNQPQHF.

The gene calls are TRBV27 and TRBJ2-7, with TRBD2 identical over 13 bases. CDR1 is MNHEY, CDR2 SMNVEV, per germline (reference sequence). The V segment lost 4 bases and the J segment 10 bases; nucleotides outside the gene matches: 10. The CDR3 consists of 15 residues. In DNA, the CDR3 is TGTGCCAGCAGTTACGCCGGGACTAGCGGGGCTCTTCAGTACTTC. It codes for CASSYAGTSGALQYF.

V is TRBV19 and J is TRBJ2-7; D might be TRBD1 or TRBD2, each matching 6 bases. CDR3 length: 17 amino acids. Germline values: CDR1 LNHDA, CDR2 SQIVND (reference sequence). Trimming pared 6 bases from V and 3 bases from J, leaving 24 bases between. CDR3 sequence reads: CASSSTGIWGAIYEQYF. The CDR3 region has the DNA TGTGCCAGTAGCTCAACTGGTATCTGGGGGGCGATCTACGAGCAGTACTTC. Full variable domain (remainder filled in from reference TRBV19 and TRBJ2-7): DGGITQSPKYLFRKEGQNVTLSCEQNLNHDAMYWYRQDPGQGLRLIYYSQIVNDFQKGDIAEGYSVSREKKESFPLTVTSAQKNPTAFYLCASSSTGIWGAIYEQYFGPGTRLTVT.

The chain couples TRBV30 to TRBJ1-1, with TRBD1 matching over 7 bases. Germline V gene lookup returns CDR1 GTSNPN and CDR2 SVGIG (reference sequence). Unmatched junction bases numbered 6, after V lost 4 bases and J lost 1 base. The CDR3 contains 14 residues. The CDR3 is CAWTPTGWNTEAFF. DNA of the CDR3: TGTGCCTGGACTCCGACAGGGTGGAACACTGAAGCTTTCTTT.

The rearrangement uses TRBV11-1 and TRBJ1-2; no reliable D call. CDR1 is SGHAT, CDR2 FQDESV, per germline (reference sequence). The V end was cut by 5 bases, the J end by 6 bases, with 10 bases between. This CDR3 spans 12 amino acids. This CDR3 reads CASSLGRDGYTF. CDR3 bases: TGTGCCAGCAGCCTGGGAAGGGATGGCTACACCTTC.